The 10 T cell receptor beta chains below all came from one sample that was sequenced in a study of CD8 T cells in Susac syndrome. With random hexamers, reverse transcription was performed on 0.5 to 1 ug of RNA. TCRdb processed the immunoSEQ multiplex PCR reads anew with MiXCR; each CDR3 protein has one entry. Of about 83,000 distinct CDR3 sequences in the sample, around 96% are singletons; the top ten hold around 0.41%. The sequenced sample consisted of CD8+ T cells from PBMCs. These receptors were taken from a human donor with Susac syndrome.

This chain connects TRBV27 to TRBJ2-2; D unclear. In germline, CDR1 is MNHEY, CDR2 SMNVEV (reference sequence). Trimming took off 4 bases at V and 4 bases at J, with 1 base between the two ends. The CDR3 runs to 11 residues. CDR3 bases: TGTGCCAGCAGTTCCACCGGGGAGCTGTTTTTT. Translation: CASSSTGELFF.

This clonotype is a singleton in its sample. The chain is built from TRBV3-1 and TRBJ2-5; TRBD1 might be the D (6 bases). V was pared by 3 bases and J by 2 bases, with 13 bases between. The germline CDR1 and CDR2 sequences are LGHDT and YNNKEL (reference sequence). This CDR3 is built from 15 residues. The CDR3 region is CASSQRTGIQETQYF. The CDR3 DNA is TGTGCCAGCAGCCAGAGAACAGGGATTCAAGAGACCCAGTACTTC.

The chain joins TRBV3-1 to TRBJ2-1; TRBD2 matches at 10 bases. After removal of 3 bases from V and 3 bases from J, the junction contained 8 bases not matched to a gene. The germline gives CDR1 LGHDT, CDR2 YNNKEL (reference sequence). The CDR3 loop spans 17 amino acids. CDR3 amino acids: CASSHRILAGDYNEQFF. DNA of the CDR3: TGTGCCAGCAGCCACCGCATTCTAGCGGGAGACTACAATGAGCAGTTCTTC.

This chain connects TRBV7-8 to TRBJ2-7; D unclear. This CDR3 spans 13 amino acids. V was cut by 1 base and J by 2 bases, with 6 bases left in between. The germline V gene encodes CDR1 SGHVS and CDR2 FQNEAQ. In DNA form, the CDR3 reads TGTGCCAGCAGCTTAGGAAACACCTACGAGCAGTACGTC. As protein: CASSLGNTYEQYV.

The CDR3 nucleotides read TGTGCCAGCAGCTTAGCGCGGCAGGGAGGTGATGAAAAACTGTTTTTT. It specifies CASSLARQGGDEKLFF. V gene TRBV7-2 combines with J gene TRBJ1-4, with D possibly TRBD1 on 5 matching bases. Between the trimmed V and J ends, which lost 0 bases and 6 bases, there was a span of 14 bases. CDR1 and CDR2 from the germline V gene are SGHTA and FQGNSA. The CDR3 totals 16 residues. Full variable domain (rest looked up from reference TRBV7-2 and TRBJ1-4): GAGVSQSPSNKVTEKGKDVELRCDPISGHTALYWYRQSLGQGLEFLIYFQGNSAPDKSGLPSDRFSAERTGGSVSTLTIQRTQQEDSAVYLCASSLARQGGDEKLFFGSGTQLSVL.

The chain couples TRBV2 to TRBJ2-7; D unresolved. The CDR3 spans 12 residues. V lost 8 bases, J lost 0 bases, and 8 bases lay in between. The V gene's germline CDR1 is SNHLY and CDR2 FYNNEI. CDR3 nucleotide sequence: TGTGCCAGCCAAGGTCCCTCCTACGAGCAGTACTTC. It is translated as CASQGPSYEQYF.

The chain employs TRBV20-1 and TRBJ1-2; 7 bases align to TRBD1. The germline gives CDR1 DFQATT, CDR2 SNEGSKA (reference sequence). J was trimmed by 1 base and V by 5 bases; bases with no gene match: 7. There are 14 residues in the CDR3. The CDR3: CSALRTGDNYGYTF. In DNA, the CDR3 is TGCAGTGCTCTCAGGACAGGCGATAACTATGGCTACACCTTC.

The chain links TRBV7-9 to TRBJ2-7; TRBD1 agrees at 10 bases. V was pared by 4 bases and J by 7 bases, with 7 bases of the junction left unmatched. There are 14 residues in the CDR3. Germline V gene lookup returns CDR1 SEHNR and CDR2 FQNEAQ (reference sequence). This CDR3 is CASSSDRGLWEQYF. The CDR3 DNA reads as TGTGCCAGCAGCTCAGACAGGGGGCTTTGGGAGCAGTACTTC.

The CDR3 reads CAWSGLAEETQYF. The CDR3 region has the DNA TGTGCCTGGAGTGGACTAGCGGAGGAGACCCAGTACTTC. V is TRBV30 and J is TRBJ2-5; 9 positions agree with TRBD2. CDR3 length equals 13 residues. Germline CDR1 reads GTSNPN; CDR2 reads SVGIG (reference sequence). J lost 5 bases, V lost 1 base, and 2 bases had no gene match.

A single count supports this clonotype. The chain couples TRBV29-1 to TRBJ1-1; D not certain. This CDR3 has 12 residues. Germline V gene sequence: CDR1 SQVTM, CDR2 ANQGSEA. V was pared by 3 bases and J by 1 base, with 6 bases between. The CDR3 loop is CSVDRENTEAFF. CDR3 DNA sequence: TGCAGCGTTGATCGTGAGAACACTGAAGCTTTCTTT.